These 20 T cell receptor beta chains were all obtained from the same sample, sequenced in a study of T cell changes during pregnancy in multiple sclerosis. Here immunoSEQ multiplex PCR was the method, and the copy in TCRdb shows in-frame clones only, minus some. The table lists about 20,000 clones, 80% to 90% of them singletons. Sample: CD8+ T cells from peripheral blood mononuclear cells, taken after pregnancy. These receptors were collected from a female donor in good health, enrolled as a control in a pregnancy study.

This chain connects TRBV10-3 to TRBJ1-2; D may be TRBD1 (6 bases). Germline-derived CDR1 and CDR2 are ENHRY and SYGVKD. V was cut by 0 bases and J by 5 bases, with 10 bases left in between. The CDR3 contains 14 residues. CDR3 sequence reads: CAISESRTEYGYTF. As DNA, the CDR3 is TGTGCCATCAGTGAGTCGAGGACAGAATATGGCTACACCTTC.

V gene TRBV19 combines with J gene TRBJ2-2, with 10 bases fitting TRBD2. Germline V gives CDR1 LNHDA, CDR2 SQIVND (reference sequence). V shed 5 bases and J 1 base; nucleotides not matched to a gene: 1. This CDR3 has 15 residues. CDR3 sequence (DNA): TGTGCCAGTAGTTGGACTAGCGGGAACACCGGGGAGCTGTTTTTT. Protein: CASSWTSGNTGELFF.

The CDR3 nucleotides read TGCGCCAGCAGCCAACTCTACGGGGGTACCGGCGGGGAGCTGTTTTTT. This sequence encodes CASSQLYGGTGGELFF. The rearrangement uses TRBV4-3 and TRBJ2-2; possibly TRBD2 for D (6 bases). V was pared by 2 bases and J by 7 bases, with 17 bases between. Germline V lookup: CDR1 LGHNA, CDR2 YSLEER. The CDR3 contains 16 residues.

This rearrangement joins TRBV7-9 to TRBJ1-1; 7 bases align to TRBD1. The V segment lost 5 bases and the J segment 3 bases; nucleotides outside the gene matches: 9. This CDR3 has 15 residues. Germline assignment: CDR1 SEHNR and CDR2 FQNEAQ (reference sequence). CDR3 loop: CASSAPTGWDTEAFF. The DNA for the CDR3 is TGTGCCAGCAGCGCCCCGACAGGGTGGGACACTGAAGCTTTCTTT.

This chain connects TRBV5-1 to TRBJ2-2, with TRBD2 matching 13 bases. Per germline, CDR1 SGHRS and CDR2 YFSETQ. The junction had 4 bases not matched to a gene; V was cut back by 5 bases and J by 3 bases. There are 16 residues in the CDR3. CDR3 in amino acids: CASRGTSGAYTGELFF. CDR3 in DNA: TGCGCCAGCAGAGGGACTAGCGGGGCCTACACCGGGGAGCTGTTTTTT.

The chain couples TRBV13 to TRBJ2-1, with D perhaps TRBD1 (5 bases). This CDR3 is 15 amino acids long. The V gene's germline CDR1 is PRHDT and CDR2 FYEKMQ (reference sequence). V gave up 6 bases and J gave up 0 bases, with 12 bases separating them. CDR3 bases: TGTGCCAGCAGGCAGGGCCTCTACTCCTACAATGAGCAGTTCTTC. Encoded protein: CASRQGLYSYNEQFF.

This chain joins TRBV27 and TRBJ1-2; D unclear. Germline V lookup: CDR1 MNHEY, CDR2 SMNVEV (reference sequence). V lost 0 bases, J lost 4 bases, and 9 bases lay in between. The CDR3 extends over 14 amino acids. CDR3 region: CASSLSSIGYGYTF. The CDR3 DNA reads as TGTGCCAGCAGTTTATCGTCTATTGGCTATGGCTACACCTTC.

The chain is built from TRBV27 and TRBJ2-7, with D possibly TRBD2 on 5 matching bases. Trimming took off 4 bases at V and 3 bases at J, with 16 bases between the two ends. The germline CDR1 and CDR2 sequences are MNHEY and SMNVEV (reference sequence). This CDR3 comprises 15 residues. CDR3 coding DNA: TGTGCCAGCAGTTACCAATGGACTTCCCTCTACGAGCAGTACTTC. Amino acid sequence: CASSYQWTSLYEQYF.

The V call is TRBV4-3, the J call TRBJ2-1; TRBD2 aligns across 11 bases. Trimming removed 5 bases from V and 0 bases from J; junction bases left unmatched: 0. Germline CDR1 is LGHNA and CDR2 is YSLEER. CDR3 size: 15 residues. The CDR3 loop is CASSTSGGSYNEQFF. DNA of the CDR3: TGCGCCAGCAGCACTAGCGGGGGCTCCTACAATGAGCAGTTCTTC.

CDR3 amino acids: CSVESAGSSYEQYF. The CDR3 region has the DNA TGCAGCGTTGAAAGTGCGGGGAGCTCCTACGAGCAGTACTTC. The chain recombines TRBV29-1 with TRBJ2-7; D is perhaps TRBD2 (6 bases). Germline V gene sequence: CDR1 SQVTM, CDR2 ANQGSEA. The CDR3 is 14 amino acids. V lost 2 bases and J lost 0, with 11 bases in between.

The chain employs TRBV2 and TRBJ1-1; D remains unclear. The germline V gene encodes CDR1 SNHLY and CDR2 FYNNEI. This CDR3 is built from 13 residues. The germline V and J ends were trimmed by 4 bases and 1 base, with 7 bases remaining between them. The DNA of the CDR3 is TGTGCCAGCAGTGTTGGAGGGAACACTGAAGCTTTCTTT. Residues: CASSVGGNTEAFF.

V and J are TRBV6-5 and TRBJ2-7; no clear D. CDR3 length: 11 amino acids. Germline loops: CDR1 MNHEY, CDR2 SVGAGI. V was clipped by 8 bases and J by 0 bases, with 5 bases between them. CDR3 sequence (DNA): TGTGCCAGCGGCAGCTCCTACGAGCAGTACTTC. The encoded protein is CASGSSYEQYF.

This CDR3 reads CATSLRTSGSTEQYF. In DNA form, the CDR3 reads TGTGCCACCAGCCTGAGGACTAGCGGGAGTACCGAGCAGTACTTC. V gene TRBV15 combines with J gene TRBJ2-7, with 13 bases lining up with TRBD2. The CDR3 length is 15 residues. V shed 5 bases, J shed 6 bases, and the junction held 7 bases outside the gene matches. The V gene's germline CDR1 is LNHNV and CDR2 YYDKDF (reference sequence).

V and J are TRBV2 and TRBJ2-7; tentative D call: TRBD1 (6 bases). Germline V CDR1 and CDR2: SNHLY, FYNNEI. The CDR3 covers 13 residues. V was trimmed by 3 bases and J by 5 bases, leaving 11 bases between them. The CDR3 loop is CASSDDRWDEQYF. The CDR3 region has the DNA TGTGCCAGCAGTGACGACAGGTGGGACGAGCAGTACTTC.

This clone was picked up one time. The V call is TRBV10-1, the J call TRBJ2-7; TRBD1 matches at 10 bases. CDR1 is WNHNN and CDR2 is SYGVQD in the germline V gene (reference sequence). The CDR3 contains 15 residues. V trimming: 7 bases; J trimming: 4 bases; junction bases outside the gene matches: 10. The CDR3 DNA follows: TGCGCCAGCATCCCCCGGGACAGGGGCAAGTACGAGCAGTACTTC. This encodes CASIPRDRGKYEQYF.

This sequence joins TRBV5-1 and TRBJ2-1; TRBD2 matches at 10 bases. The CDR3 is 16 amino acids. CDR1 and CDR2 from the germline V gene are SGHRS and YFSETQ. Losses at the gene ends were 4 bases for V and 5 bases for J; bases not matched to a gene: 9. The CDR3 reads CASSQTLAGSDNEQFF. The CDR3 nucleotides are TGCGCCAGCAGCCAAACACTAGCGGGGTCTGACAATGAGCAGTTCTTC.

V usage is TRBV27 and J usage is TRBJ1-1; D may be TRBD1 (6 bases). This CDR3 contains 14 residues. Germline CDR1 MNHEY, CDR2 SMNVEV (reference sequence). Between the trimmed V and J ends, which lost 5 bases and 2 bases, there was a span of 12 bases. The CDR3 spells CASSTQGRNTEAFF. The CDR3 nucleotides are TGTGCCAGCAGTACACAGGGCCGTAACACTGAAGCTTTCTTT.

CDR3: CASRDRGRYEQYF. The CDR3 nucleotides read TGTGCCAGCCGGGACAGGGGGAGGTACGAGCAGTACTTC. The J gene is TRBJ2-7, the V gene TRBV6-5; TRBD1 aligns across 11 bases. This CDR3 contains 13 residues. With 8 bases clipped from V and 4 bases from J, the junction kept 4 bases outside the gene matches. CDR1 MNHEY and CDR2 SVGAGI come from the germline V gene.

V gene TRBV29-1 combines with J gene TRBJ2-7; 8 bases line up with TRBD1. The V gene's germline CDR1 is SQVTM and CDR2 ANQGSEA. V lost 3 bases to trimming and J lost 2 bases; unmatched junction nucleotides: 3. The CDR3 runs 13 residues. The CDR3 here is CSVEGQVPYEQYF. CDR3 nucleotide sequence: TGCAGCGTTGAGGGACAGGTCCCCTACGAGCAGTACTTC.

This clone has only a few counts. The chain employs TRBV7-9 and TRBJ2-7; TRBD2 is a possible D gene (8 bases). This CDR3 has 16 residues. CDR1 and CDR2 (germline): SEHNR, FQNEAQ (reference sequence). V lost 5 bases to trimming and J lost 6 bases, with 23 bases between them. The CDR3 here is CASSPTGRGAGGEQYF. The CDR3 coding sequence is TGTGCCAGCAGCCCGACGGGGCGGGGGGCAGGGGGCGAGCAGTACTTC.